Detailed here is one T cell receptor beta chain. Antigen unknown. The sample is drawn from a study of cytomegalovirus exposure and HLA in healthy donors. The CDR3 runs to 15 residues. V lost 4 bases to trimming and J lost 3 bases; unmatched junction nucleotides: 9. Germline V lookup: CDR1 SGHDT, CDR2 YYEEEE. Overall study results and limits: Most TCR sequences showed up rarely, but some public TCRs showed up in many donors. Sequencing artifact likely explains a cluster of highly shared sequence variants.

At sampling all donors were nominally healthy, likely with unrecorded immune exposures. The primer mix had 60 Vbeta and 13 Jbeta primers. Clones were sequenced by immunoSEQ multiplex PCR, and TCRdb holds only the in-frame ones, with some missing. The data show roughly 110,000 clones, about 70% seen once. The receptor comes from a human donor in good health. V gene TRBV5-6 combines with J gene TRBJ2-7; 8 nucleotides agree with TRBD1. Sequenced: PBMCs. CDR3 in amino acids: CASSRGQGRYYEQYF. The CDR3 DNA reads TGTGCCAGCAGCAGAGGACAGGGAAGGTACTACGAGCAGTACTTC. Supplemented by reference TRBV5-6 and TRBJ2-7, the full variable domain reads DAGVTQSPTHLIKTRGQQVTLRCSPKSGHDTVSWYQQALGQGPQFIFQYYEEEERQRGNFPDRFSGHQFPNYSSELNVNALLLGDSALYLCASSRGQGRYYEQYFGPGTRLTVT.